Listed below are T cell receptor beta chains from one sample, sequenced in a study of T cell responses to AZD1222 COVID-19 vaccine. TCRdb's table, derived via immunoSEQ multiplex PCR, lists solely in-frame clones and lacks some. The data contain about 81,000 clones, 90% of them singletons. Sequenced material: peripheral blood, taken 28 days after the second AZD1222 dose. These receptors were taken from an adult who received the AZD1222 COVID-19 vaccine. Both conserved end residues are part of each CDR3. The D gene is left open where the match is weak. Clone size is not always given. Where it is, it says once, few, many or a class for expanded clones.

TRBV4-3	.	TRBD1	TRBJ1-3	CASSQGQGVGNTIYF	TGCGCCAGCAGCCAAGGACAGGGGGTAGGAAACACCATATATTTT
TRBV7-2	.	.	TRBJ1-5	CASSLDNGNQPQHF	TGTGCCAGCAGCTTAGACAACGGCAATCAGCCCCAGCATTTT
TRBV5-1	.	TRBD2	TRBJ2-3	CASSPLSGGPSTDTQYF	TGCGCCAGCAGCCCTCTTAGCGGGGGGCCCAGCACAGATACGCAGTATTTT
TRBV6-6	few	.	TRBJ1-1	CASSLLGPRGKWGTEAFF	TGTGCCAGCAGTCTATTAGGGCCAAGGGGGAAGTGGGGCACTGAAGCTTTCTTT
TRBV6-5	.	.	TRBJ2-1	CASSYGAKGDNEQFF	TGTGCCAGCAGTTACGGGGCAAAGGGGGATAATGAGCAGTTCTTC
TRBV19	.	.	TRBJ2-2	CASSISSRGGAGELFF	TGTGCCAGTAGTATCAGCTCCCGTGGTGGGGCCGGGGAGCTGTTTTTT
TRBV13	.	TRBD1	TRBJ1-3	CASSIKRTGRGNTIYF	TGTGCCAGCAGCATAAAAAGGACAGGTCGGGGAAACACCATATATTTT
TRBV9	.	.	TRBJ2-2	CASSLRAGANTGELFF	TGTGCCAGCAGCCTCCGGGCGGGGGCCAACACCGGGGAGCTGTTTTTT
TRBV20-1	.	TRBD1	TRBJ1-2	CSTTGGDGYTF	TGCAGTACTACAGGGGGCGACGGCTACACCTTC
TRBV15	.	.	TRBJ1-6	CATSRDTSSYNSPLHF	TGTGCCACCAGCAGAGACACCAGCTCCTATAATTCACCCCTCCACTTT
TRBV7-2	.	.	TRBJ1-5	CASSPGSPNQPQHF	TGTGCCAGCAGTCCAGGGTCCCCGAATCAGCCCCAGCATTTT
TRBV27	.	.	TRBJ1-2	CASSLSTPRDYGYTF	TGTGCCAGCAGTTTAAGTACGCCCAGGGACTATGGCTACACCTTC
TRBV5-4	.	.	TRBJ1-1	CASSSKANTEAFF	TGTGCCAGCAGCTCGAAGGCGAACACTGAAGCTTTCTTT
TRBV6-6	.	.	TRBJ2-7	CASSYSGDYEQYF	TGTGCCAGCAGTTACTCGGGAGACTACGAGCAGTACTTC
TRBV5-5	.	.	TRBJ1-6	CASSGYSSSYNSPLHF	TGTGCCAGCAGCGGATACTCGAGCTCCTATAATTCACCCCTCCACTTT
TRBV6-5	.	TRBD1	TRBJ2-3	CASTFRDRSTDTQYF	TGTGCCAGCACGTTCCGGGACAGGTCCACAGATACGCAGTATTTT
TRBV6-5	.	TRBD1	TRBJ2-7	CAGTPTGESYEQYF	TGTGCCGGCACTCCTACAGGGGAATCCTACGAGCAGTACTTC
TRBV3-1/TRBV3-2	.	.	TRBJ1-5	CASSQGHRRNQPQHF	TGTGCCAGCAGCCAGGGTCACAGGAGGAATCAGCCCCAGCATTTT
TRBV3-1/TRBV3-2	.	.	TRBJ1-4	CASSSPTTNEKLFF	TGTGCCAGCAGTAGCCCTACAACTAATGAAAAACTGTTTTTT
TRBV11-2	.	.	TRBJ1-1	CASSPGLLPKNTEAFF	TGTGCCAGCAGCCCCGGACTCCTGCCCAAGAACACTGAAGCTTTCTTT
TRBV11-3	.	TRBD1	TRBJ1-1	CASSRQGEGTEAFF	TGTGCCAGCAGCCGACAGGGGGAAGGAACTGAAGCTTTCTTT
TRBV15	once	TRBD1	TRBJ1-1	CATSPRQGRNTEAFF	TGTGCCACCAGCCCTCGACAGGGGCGGAACACTGAAGCTTTCTTT
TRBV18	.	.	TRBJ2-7	CASSDSYSYEQYF	TGTGCCAGCTCGGACAGTTATTCCTACGAGCAGTACTTC
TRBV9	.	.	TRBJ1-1	CASRRGGDTEAFF	TGTGCCAGCAGGCGAGGGGGTGACACTGAAGCTTTCTTT
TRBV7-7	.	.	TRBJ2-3	CASSLGLGGTDTQYF	TGTGCTAGCAGCTTAGGGCTCGGAGGCACAGATACGCAGTATTTT
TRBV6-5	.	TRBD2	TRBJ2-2	CASSSPSGGAGELFF	TGTGCCAGCAGTTCCCCCAGCGGGGGGGCCGGGGAGCTGTTTTTT
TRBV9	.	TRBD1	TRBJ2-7	CASSKAGQGYEQYF	TGTGCCAGCAGCAAGGCGGGACAGGGCTACGAGCAGTACTTC
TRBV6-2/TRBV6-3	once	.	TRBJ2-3	CASSFGLFLYF	TGTGCCAGCAGTTTTGGACTGTTTCTGTATTTT
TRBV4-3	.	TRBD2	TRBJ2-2	CASSQDERAGGHTGELFF	TGCGCCAGCAGCCAAGATGAGAGAGCGGGGGGACACACCGGGGAGCTGTTTTTT
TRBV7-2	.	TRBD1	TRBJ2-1	CASSLDRGSYNEQFF	TGTGCCAGCAGCTTAGACAGGGGGTCTTACAATGAGCAGTTCTTC
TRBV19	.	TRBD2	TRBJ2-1	CASSGGLDIGNEQFF	TGTGCCAGTAGTGGGGGACTAGATATCGGTAATGAGCAGTTCTTC
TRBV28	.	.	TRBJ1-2	CASSSEVYGYTF	TGTGCCAGCAGTTCGGAGGTATATGGCTACACCTTC
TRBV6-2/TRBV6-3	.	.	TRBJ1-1	CASSLDWGGQAFF	TGTGCCAGCAGCCTAGATTGGGGGGGACAAGCTTTCTTT
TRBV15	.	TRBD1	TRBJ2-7	CATRRTGQSYEQYF	TGTGCCACCCGACGGACAGGCCAATCCTACGAGCAGTACTTC
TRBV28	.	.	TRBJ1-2	CASSLGGARSGYTF	TGTGCCAGCAGTTTAGGGGGGGCTCGGTCTGGCTACACCTTC
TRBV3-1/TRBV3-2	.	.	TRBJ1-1	CASSQMTGNTEAFF	TGTGCCAGCAGCCAGATGACAGGAAACACTGAAGCTTTCTTT
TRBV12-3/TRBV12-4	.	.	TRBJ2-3	CASSFGDTQYF	TGTGCCAGCAGTTTCGGGGATACGCAGTATTTT
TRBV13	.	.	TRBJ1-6	CASSLHGVYSPLHF	TGTGCCAGCAGCTTACACGGGGTTTATTCACCCCTCCACTTT
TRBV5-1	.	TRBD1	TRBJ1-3	CASSAVHRGTSGNTIYF	TGCGCCAGCAGCGCCGTCCACAGGGGGACCTCTGGAAACACCATATATTTT
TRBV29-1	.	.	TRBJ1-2	CSADSRGSRLNYGYTF	TGCAGCGCGGATTCTCGCGGGTCCCGACTTAACTATGGCTACACCTTC
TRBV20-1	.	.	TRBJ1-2	CSARVGYGYTF	TGCAGTGCTAGGGTTGGTTATGGCTACACCTTC
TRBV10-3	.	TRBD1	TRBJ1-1	CAIGGPGTGESGTEAFF	TGTGCCATCGGGGGCCCCGGGACAGGGGAATCGGGAACTGAAGCTTTCTTT
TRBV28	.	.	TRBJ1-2	CASRPGPGYGYTF	TGTGCCAGTAGGCCGGGTCCTGGCTATGGCTACACCTTC
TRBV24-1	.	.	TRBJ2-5	CATSASLGQSETQYF	TGTGCCACCAGTGCCTCGCTTGGACAATCAGAGACCCAGTACTTC
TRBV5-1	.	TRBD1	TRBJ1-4	CASSLGTGLEKLFF	TGCGCCAGCAGCTTGGGGACAGGGCTTGAAAAACTGTTTTTT
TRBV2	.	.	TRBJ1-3	CATSPRALDNTIYF	TGTGCCACCAGTCCCAGGGCCCTGGACAACACCATATATTTT
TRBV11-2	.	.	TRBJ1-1	CASSGGTNTEAFF	TGTGCCAGCAGCGGGGGCACTAACACTGAAGCTTTCTTT
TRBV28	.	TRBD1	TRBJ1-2	CASSLDPSTGGYGYTF	TGTGCCAGCAGTCTGGACCCCTCGACAGGGGGCTACGGCTACACCTTC
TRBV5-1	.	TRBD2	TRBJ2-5	CASSWWTSGGDETQYF	TGCGCCAGCAGCTGGTGGACTAGCGGGGGGGACGAGACCCAGTACTTC
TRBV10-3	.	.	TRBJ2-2	CAISGTPETGELFF	TGTGCCATCAGTGGGACGCCCGAAACCGGGGAGCTGTTTTTT
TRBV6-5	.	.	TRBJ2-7	CASSYSTSGFYEQYF	TGTGCCAGCAGTTACTCGACTAGTGGGTTCTACGAGCAGTACTTC
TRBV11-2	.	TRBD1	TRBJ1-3	CASSLSTGTATGNTIYF	TGTGCCAGCAGCCTTTCAACCGGGACAGCTACTGGAAACACCATATATTTT
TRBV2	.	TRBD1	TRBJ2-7	CASSRTGNYGQYF	TGTGCCAGCAGTCGGACAGGGAACTACGGGCAGTACTTC
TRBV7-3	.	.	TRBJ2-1	CASILRRYPYNEQFF	TGTGCCAGCATCCTGAGGAGGTACCCCTACAATGAGCAGTTCTTC
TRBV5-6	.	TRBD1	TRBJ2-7	CARGRWDRGPEQYF	TGTGCCCGCGGCCGCTGGGACAGGGGGCCCGAGCAGTACTTC
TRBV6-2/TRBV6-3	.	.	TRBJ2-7	CASSYSNPPVNQQYF	TGTGCCAGCAGTTACTCGAATCCGCCCGTTAACCAGCAGTACTTC
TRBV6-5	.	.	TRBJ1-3	CASSYSGGFGGNTIYF	TGTGCCAGCAGTTACTCTGGGGGATTCGGGGGAAACACCATATATTTT
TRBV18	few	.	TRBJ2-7	CASSPGPAYEQYF	TGTGCCAGCTCACCGGGACCGGCCTACGAGCAGTACTTC